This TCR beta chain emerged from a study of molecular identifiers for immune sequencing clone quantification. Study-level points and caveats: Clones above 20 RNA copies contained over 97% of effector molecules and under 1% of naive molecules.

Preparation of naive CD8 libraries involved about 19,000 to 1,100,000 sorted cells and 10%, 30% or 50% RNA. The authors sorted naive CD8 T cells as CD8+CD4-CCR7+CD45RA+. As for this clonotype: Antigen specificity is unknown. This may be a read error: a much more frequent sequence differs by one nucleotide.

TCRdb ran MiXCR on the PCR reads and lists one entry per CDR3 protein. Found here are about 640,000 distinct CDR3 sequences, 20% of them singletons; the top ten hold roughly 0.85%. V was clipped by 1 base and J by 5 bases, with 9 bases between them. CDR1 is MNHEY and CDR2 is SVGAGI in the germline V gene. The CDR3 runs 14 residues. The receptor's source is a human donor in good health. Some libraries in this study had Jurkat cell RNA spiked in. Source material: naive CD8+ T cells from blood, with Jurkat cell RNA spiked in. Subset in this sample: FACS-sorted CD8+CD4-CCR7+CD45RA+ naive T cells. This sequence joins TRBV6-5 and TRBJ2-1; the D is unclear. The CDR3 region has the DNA TGTGCCAGCAGTTACTTAGGTGCTCACAATGAGCAGTTCTTC. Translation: CASSYLGAHNEQFF.